This T cell receptor beta chain was obtained from a study of cytomegalovirus exposure and HLA in healthy donors. Vbeta (60) and Jbeta (13) primers were used in the PCR. Sequencing used immunoSEQ multiplex PCR; TCRdb keeps in-frame clones, though not all of them. The table has over 50,000 clones, around 62% seen once. CDR1 GTSNPN and CDR2 SVGIG come from the germline V gene (reference sequence). The V gene end was trimmed by 2 bases and the J gene end by 6 bases; junction bases not matched to a gene: 5. This CDR3 is 13 amino acids long. Sequencing was carried out using PBMCs. The sequence came from a man aged 40-50 years in good health and CMV-seropositive. The V and J genes are TRBV30 and TRBJ2-7, with TRBD2 identical over 9 bases. The CDR3 DNA sequence: TGTGCCTGGAGTTTAGCGGGAGTTACCGAGCAGTACTTC. It translates to CAWSLAGVTEQYF.